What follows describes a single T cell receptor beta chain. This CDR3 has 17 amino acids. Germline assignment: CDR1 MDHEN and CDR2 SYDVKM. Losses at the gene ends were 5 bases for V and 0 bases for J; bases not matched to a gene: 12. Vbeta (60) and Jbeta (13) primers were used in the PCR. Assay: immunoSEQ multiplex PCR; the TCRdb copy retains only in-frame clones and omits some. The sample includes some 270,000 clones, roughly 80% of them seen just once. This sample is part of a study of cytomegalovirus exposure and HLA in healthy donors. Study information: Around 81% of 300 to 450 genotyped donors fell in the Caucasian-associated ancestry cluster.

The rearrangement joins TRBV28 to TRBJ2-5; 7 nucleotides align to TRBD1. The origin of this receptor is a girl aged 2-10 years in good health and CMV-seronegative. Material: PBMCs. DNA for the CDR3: TGTGCCAGCAGTGGAGTGACAGGGCCCCTGTACCAAGAGACCCAGTACTTC. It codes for CASSGVTGPLYQETQYF.